These T cell receptor beta chains were read from a single sample in a study of ipilimumab plus nivolumab after autologous stem cell transplantation. The method was immunoSEQ multiplex PCR; TCRdb's version includes in-frame clones alone and lacks a portion of them. Here the sample spans roughly 9,700 clones, just under 80% being singletons. The sample here was PBMCs, taken in a trial of ipilimumab plus nivolumab as post-transplant consolidation. The receptors here all came from a male donor with diffuse large B-cell lymphoma. CDR3s include the opening cysteine and the closing phenylalanine or tryptophan. Fields, in order: J gene, D gene, V gene, clone size, CDR3 protein, CDR3 DNA. A D gene is named only where the DNA matches it firmly. Some rows mark clone size as missing; the rest say once, few, many or name a class of expanded clone.

>TRBJ1-6|TRBD1|TRBV9|NA
CASSGDRGPKSPLHF
TGTGCCAGCAGCGGAGACAGGGGGCCGAAATCACCCCTCCACTTT
>TRBJ1-5|NA|TRBV2|NA
CASSVGLSNQPQHF
TGTGCCAGCAGTGTTGGTCTGAGCAATCAGCCCCAGCATTTT
>TRBJ2-2|TRBD1|TRBV18|few
CASSRTRPGQGTGELFF
TGTGCCAGCTCACGGACGCGTCCGGGACAGGGCACCGGGGAGCTGTTTTTT
>TRBJ1-2|TRBD1|TRBV27|NA
CASRRSAGGLGSYTF
TGTGCCAGCAGACGTAGTGCAGGGGGCTTAGGGAGCTACACCTTC
>TRBJ1-2|NA|TRBV28|once
CASSSWQWNYGYTF
TGTGCCAGCAGCTCCTGGCAATGGAACTATGGCTACACCTTC
>TRBJ1-4|NA|TRBV10-3|NA
CAISLGLTANEKLFF
TGTGCCATCAGCCTAGGGCTAACTGCTAATGAAAAACTGTTTTTT
>TRBJ1-1|TRBD1|TRBV19|NA
CASSIDRYYRGWTEAFF
TGTGCCAGTAGTATAGATCGCTACTACAGGGGCTGGACTGAAGCTTTCTTT
>TRBJ2-7|NA|TRBV30|NA
CAWTRGGAGSYEQYF
TGTGCCTGGACTCGTGGGGGGGCCGGGTCCTACGAGCAGTACTTC
>TRBJ2-3|NA|TRBV4-3|NA
CASSQEGSGYTDTQYF
TGCGCCAGCAGCCAAGAGGGCAGCGGATACACAGATACGCAGTATTTT
>TRBJ2-7|TRBD1|TRBV7-9|medium-sized
CASRGQGAPEQYF
TGTGCCAGCAGAGGACAGGGGGCGCCCGAGCAGTACTTC
>TRBJ2-5|NA|TRBV7-2|few
CASSVSGAQYF
TGTGCCAGCAGCGTCTCAGGGGCCCAGTACTTC
>TRBJ1-2|NA|TRBV6-5|NA
CASSYAGNYGYTF
TGTGCCAGCAGTTACGCGGGGAACTATGGCTACACCTTC
>TRBJ1-6|NA|TRBV7-3|NA
CASSSLGQYNSPLHF
TGTGCCAGCAGCTCACTGGGACAATATAATTCACCCCTCCACTTT
>TRBJ2-1|TRBD1|TRBV9|NA
CASSVGDRGLNEQFF
TGTGCCAGCAGCGTTGGGGACAGGGGGCTAAATGAGCAGTTCTTC
>TRBJ1-5|NA|TRBV19|NA
CASTLGGDQPQHF
TGTGCCAGTACCCTAGGGGGAGATCAGCCCCAGCATTTT
>TRBJ2-3|NA|TRBV5-6|NA
CASSTGPGVGDTQYF
TGTGCCAGCAGCACGGGACCAGGGGTAGGAGATACGCAGTATTTT
>TRBJ2-1|NA|TRBV15|NA
CATSAALAENEQFF
TGTGCCACCAGCGCCGCCTTAGCGGAGAATGAGCAGTTCTTC
>TRBJ2-3|NA|TRBV27|NA
CASSYLPATDTQYF
TGTGCCAGCAGTTACCTGCCTGCCACAGATACGCAGTATTTT
>TRBJ2-7|NA|TRBV7-6|NA
CASSPRQKYEQYF
TGTGCCAGCAGCCCCCGACAGAAGTACGAGCAGTACTTC
>TRBJ2-2|NA|TRBV10-3|once
CAITPENTGELFF
TGTGCCATCACGCCTGAGAACACCGGGGAGCTGTTTTTT
>TRBJ1-2|TRBD1|TRBV19|NA
CASSLPGQGLINYGYTF
TGTGCCAGTAGTCTTCCGGGACAGGGTTTGATCAACTATGGCTACACCTTC
>TRBJ2-1|TRBD2|TRBV18|NA
CASSPQISGGFNEQFF
TGTGCCAGCTCACCTCAGATTAGCGGGGGGTTCAATGAGCAGTTCTTC
>TRBJ2-5|TRBD2|TRBV7-8|NA
CASSRLAGKETQYF
TGTGCCAGCAGCAGACTAGCGGGGAAAGAGACCCAGTACTTC
>TRBJ2-1|NA|TRBV5-6|NA
CASRRGGAEQFF
TGTGCCAGCAGGAGGGGGGGAGCTGAGCAGTTCTTC
>TRBJ2-3|TRBD2|TRBV29-1|few
CSVVGGAKDTQYF
TGCAGCGTTGTCGGGGGGGCGAAGGATACGCAGTATTTT
>TRBJ1-2|NA|TRBV19|few
CASLGQLTSTYGYTF
TGTGCCAGTCTCGGACAGCTCACTTCTACCTATGGCTACACCTTC
>TRBJ2-7|NA|TRBV28|NA
CASSPSGELSHEQYF
TGTGCCAGCAGTCCCTCGGGGGAACTGTCCCACGAGCAGTACTTC
>TRBJ2-7|NA|TRBV2|NA
CASSVSQGRELSYEQYF
TGTGCCAGCAGTGTTTCCCAGGGTCGGGAGCTCTCCTACGAGCAGTACTTC
>TRBJ2-3|TRBD2|TRBV19|NA
CASRRLAGDTDTQYF
TGTGCCAGTAGACGACTAGCGGGGGACACAGATACGCAGTATTTT
>TRBJ2-5|NA|TRBV28|NA
CASSSPAGGETQYF
TGTGCCAGCAGTTCCCCGGCCGGGGGAGAGACCCAGTACTTC
>TRBJ2-2|NA|TRBV11-2|NA
CASSLNGPGELFF
TGTGCCAGCAGCTTAAATGGCCCCGGGGAGCTGTTTTTT
>TRBJ2-7|TRBD2|TRBV4-2|NA
CASSQLAGGTAYEQYF
TGTGCCAGCAGCCAACTAGCGGGGGGTACCGCCTACGAGCAGTACTTC
>TRBJ2-2|NA|TRBV28|NA
CASSLRPDGELFF
TGTGCCAGCAGTTTACGGCCCGACGGGGAGCTGTTTTTT
>TRBJ2-3|NA|TRBV19|few
CATRDGGFTDTQYF
TGTGCCACCCGAGATGGAGGTTTCACAGATACGCAGTATTTT
>TRBJ1-4|TRBD1|TRBV29-1|NA
CSASGTGVEKLFF
TGCAGCGCGTCCGGGACAGGGGTTGAAAAACTGTTTTTT
>TRBJ2-7|NA|TRBV7-9|NA
CASSPAGFYEQYF
TGTGCCAGCAGCCCCGCAGGGTTCTACGAGCAGTACTTC
>TRBJ2-7|TRBD2|TRBV19|once
CASSIRAGGAGEQYF
TGTGCCAGTAGTATACGGGCCGGGGGGGCAGGCGAGCAGTACTTC
>TRBJ1-5|NA|TRBV19|NA
CASSRGDNSLSNQPQHF
TGTGCCAGTAGTAGAGGGGACAACAGTTTGAGCAATCAGCCCCAGCATTTT